The 27 T cell receptor beta chains below all came from one sample that was sequenced in a study of blood T cell repertoires in COVID-19. The data were produced by immunoSEQ multiplex PCR, yet TCRdb's version contains in-frame clones alone and is incomplete. The repertoire holds more than 200,000 clones, with around nine tenths as singletons. Sequencing was performed on PBMCs or T cells enriched from blood (not recorded which). The receptors were gathered from a man aged 30 to 45 in a cohort exposed to, infected with or recovered from COVID-19 (not recorded which).

The rearrangement links TRBV5-4 to TRBJ2-7; TRBD2 matches at 8 bases. CDR1 and CDR2 from the germline V gene are SGHNT and YYREEE (reference sequence). The ends lost 4 bases at V and 4 bases at J; junction bases unmatched: 7. The CDR3 extends over 14 amino acids. CDR3 nucleotides: TGTGCCAGCAGCATAGCGGGACCCTTATACGAGCAGTACTTC. This translates into CASSIAGPLYEQYF.

The chain couples TRBV18 to TRBJ2-3; perhaps TRBD1 as D (5 bases). The CDR3 extends over 13 amino acids. The V gene's germline CDR1 is KGHSH and CDR2 LQKENI. V dropped 4 bases and J dropped 4 bases, with 9 bases sitting between them. The CDR3 DNA follows: TGTGCCAGCTCACTCGCAGGGTCAGATACGCAGTATTTT. Encoded protein: CASSLAGSDTQYF.

This sequence joins TRBV25-1 and TRBJ2-7, with TRBD2 identical over 9 bases. This CDR3 region has 13 residues. Trimming took 7 bases from V and 3 from J; bases not matched to a gene: 4. Germline V CDR1 and CDR2: MGHDK, SYGVNS. CDR3 amino acids: CASTAGGHYEQYF. The CDR3 nucleotides read TGTGCCAGCACAGCGGGGGGCCACTACGAGCAGTACTTC.

This chain joins TRBV28 and TRBJ2-5, with 8 positions matching TRBD2. CDR3 length equals 16 residues. Germline lookup yields CDR1 MDHEN and CDR2 SYDVKM. V lost 4 bases to trimming and J lost 0 bases; unmatched junction nucleotides: 7. DNA of the CDR3: TGTGCCAGCAGTTCATGGAGTAGCGGGAACCAAGAGACCCAGTACTTC. Its translation is CASSSWSSGNQETQYF.

The chain combines TRBV5-1 with TRBJ1-1; 8 nucleotides agree with TRBD1. CDR3 size: 14 residues. Germline V gene data show CDR1 as SGHRS and CDR2 as YFSETQ. With 4 bases clipped from V and 7 bases from J, the junction kept 9 bases outside the gene matches. For the CDR3, the DNA is TGCGCCAGCAGCAGAGACAGGGGAACAAGTGAAGCTTTCTTT. This translates into CASSRDRGTSEAFF.

The chain couples TRBV27 to TRBJ2-7; no definite D call. CDR3 length: 15 residues. V gave up 6 bases and J gave up 5 bases, with 20 bases separating them. CDR1 and CDR2 from the germline V gene are MNHEY and SMNVEV (reference sequence). In nucleotides, the CDR3 is TGTGCCAGCAGCCCCCGGGTCCTCAAGAGTCACGAGCAGTACTTC. It is translated as CASSPRVLKSHEQYF.

The genes are TRBV27 and TRBJ2-3, with 14 bases that match TRBD2. Germline V gene data show CDR1 as MNHEY and CDR2 as SMNVEV (reference sequence). The CDR3 extends over 17 amino acids. V was pared by 4 bases and J by 0 bases, with 3 bases of the junction left unmatched. CDR3 protein: CASSSRTSGRSTDTQYF. CDR3 sequence (DNA): TGTGCCAGCAGTTCAAGGACTAGCGGGAGGAGCACAGATACGCAGTATTTT.

This sequence joins TRBV7-8 and TRBJ1-3, with 8 nucleotides matching TRBD1. Trimming took 5 bases from V and 3 from J; bases not matched to a gene: 3. The CDR3 is 14 amino acids. Germline CDR1 reads SGHVS; CDR2 reads FQNEAQ. As DNA, the CDR3 is TGTGCCAGCAGCCCCAGGGGGCTTGGAAACACCATATATTTT. Its translation is CASSPRGLGNTIYF.

The chain joins TRBV20-1 to TRBJ2-7; 9 nucleotides line up with TRBD1. The germline V gene encodes CDR1 DFQATT and CDR2 SNEGSKA (reference sequence). This CDR3 spans 19 amino acids. With V trimmed by 3 bases and J by 0 bases, 18 bases remained unmatched. CDR3 in amino acids: CSASYTGTGPLRTSYEQYF. CDR3 bases: TGCAGTGCTAGTTACACCGGGACAGGGCCCCTTAGAACCTCCTACGAGCAGTACTTC.

The chain has TRBV9 and TRBJ2-3; TRBD2 matches 12 bases. Per germline, CDR1 SGDLS and CDR2 YYNGEE. Germline trimming cut 1 base from V and 4 bases from J; bases unmatched to any gene: 13. The CDR3 runs to 19 residues. CDR3: CASSVHRTSGIATADTQYF. Written as DNA, the CDR3 is TGTGCCAGCAGCGTACATAGGACTAGCGGGATCGCCACCGCAGATACGCAGTATTTT.

The genes are TRBV20-1 and TRBJ2-1, with 7 bases matching TRBD2. Germline CDR1 DFQATT, CDR2 SNEGSKA (reference sequence). V trimming: 3 bases; J trimming: 1 base; junction bases outside the gene matches: 9. This CDR3 has 16 residues. The CDR3 reads CSASLREGLSYNEQFF. CDR3 bases: TGCAGTGCTAGTTTGAGGGAGGGCCTGTCCTACAATGAGCAGTTCTTC.

This clone was observed a few times. The chain is built from TRBV7-8 and TRBJ2-1, with 10 bases fitting TRBD2. The germline CDR1 and CDR2 sequences are SGHVS and FQNEAQ. Trimming took 3 bases from V and 7 from J; bases not matched to a gene: 6. The CDR3 covers 15 residues. The CDR3 spells CASSFDLAGVNEQFF. The CDR3 DNA follows: TGTGCCAGCAGCTTTGACCTAGCGGGAGTTAATGAGCAGTTCTTC.

This chain links TRBV5-6 with TRBJ2-7, with 9 bases that match TRBD1. Germline loops: CDR1 SGHDT, CDR2 YYEEEE. The CDR3 is 14 residues long. V was pared by 4 bases and J by 4 bases, with 6 bases of the junction left unmatched. The DNA of the CDR3 is TGTGCCAGCAGCATAGGACAGGGGATGTACGAGCAGTACTTC. Encoded protein: CASSIGQGMYEQYF.

Written as DNA, the CDR3 is TGTGCCAGCAGAATCGTCGGGAAAGAAAAACTGTTTTTT. Its protein is CASRIVGKEKLFF. This chain uses TRBV6-6 with TRBJ1-4; D is unclear. V shed 6 bases and J shed 8 bases, with 13 bases lying between them. This CDR3 contains 13 residues. Germline CDR1 is MNHNY and CDR2 is SVGAGI (reference sequence).

The V and J genes are TRBV5-6 and TRBJ1-2, with D maybe TRBD1 (6 bases). Trimming took off 1 base at V and 4 bases at J, with 14 bases between the two ends. The CDR3 spans 15 residues. The germline V gene encodes CDR1 SGHDT and CDR2 YYEEEE. CDR3 bases: TGTGCCAGCAGCTTGAAACAGGGTGGTCCCTATGGCTACACCTTC. Its translation is CASSLKQGGPYGYTF. The full variable domain, its missing parts supplied by reference TRBV5-6 and TRBJ1-2, is DAGVTQSPTHLIKTRGQQVTLRCSPKSGHDTVSWYQQALGQGPQFIFQYYEEEERQRGNFPDRFSGHQFPNYSSELNVNALLLGDSALYLCASSLKQGGPYGYTFGSGTRLTVV.

V gene TRBV29-1 combines with J gene TRBJ1-2; D gene unclear. V gave up 5 bases and J gave up 4 bases, with 14 bases separating them. CDR1 SQVTM and CDR2 ANQGSEA come from the germline V gene. The CDR3 is made up of 13 amino acids. Here the CDR3 reads CSVFGLRGYGYTF. The CDR3 DNA reads as TGCAGCGTTTTTGGCCTCCGTGGCTATGGCTACACCTTC. Full variable domain (missing parts from reference TRBV29-1 and TRBJ1-2): SAVISQKPSRDICQRGTSLTIQCQVDSQVTMMFWYRQQPGQSLTLIATANQGSEATYESGFVIDKFPISRPNLTFSTLTVSNMSPEDSSIYLCSVFGLRGYGYTFGSGTRLTVV.

CDR3 in amino acids: CASSHPTNSYSNQPQHF. CDR3 bases: TGTGCCAGCAGCCACCCCACAAACAGCTATAGCAATCAGCCCCAGCATTTT. The chain has TRBV2 and TRBJ1-5; D not certain. Trimming stripped 6 bases from V and 0 bases from J, with 18 bases between. Germline CDR1 reads SNHLY; CDR2 reads FYNNEI. The CDR3 consists of 17 residues.

The chain combines TRBV6-5 with TRBJ2-3; 10 positions match TRBD2. Germline V gene sequence: CDR1 MNHEY, CDR2 SVGAGI. With 10 bases clipped from V and 6 bases from J, the junction kept 13 bases outside the gene matches. The CDR3 extends over 15 amino acids. The DNA of the CDR3 is TGTGCCATCGACCACCTAGCGGGAGAGGGCGATACGCAGTATTTT. It translates to CAIDHLAGEGDTQYF.

The rearrangement links TRBV12-3 or TRBV12-4 to TRBJ2-3; 8 positions match TRBD1. Trimming cost V 6 bases and J 4 bases; bases outside gene matches: 3. The CDR3 length is 13 residues. This CDR3 reads CASSPGGPDTQYF. As DNA, the CDR3 is TGTGCCAGCAGCCCAGGGGGCCCAGATACGCAGTATTTT.

The CDR3 sequence is CASSEAGVPNQPQHF. The CDR3 DNA reads TGTGCCAGCAGTGAAGCAGGGGTCCCCAATCAGCCCCAGCATTTT. The chain couples TRBV2 to TRBJ1-5, with D maybe TRBD1 (5 bases). This CDR3 comprises 15 residues. The V gene lost 0 bases and the J gene lost 3 bases, with 9 bases spanning the gap. Germline CDR1 SNHLY, CDR2 FYNNEI.

The rearrangement joins TRBV5-6 to TRBJ1-2; D uncertain. Looked up from germline, CDR1 is SGHDT and CDR2 is YYEEEE. V dropped 4 bases and J dropped 2 bases, with 9 bases sitting between them. There are 13 residues in the CDR3. The CDR3 is CASSTTENYGYTF. The CDR3 nucleotides are TGTGCCAGCAGCACAACAGAGAACTATGGCTACACCTTC.

The rearrangement uses TRBV7-9 and TRBJ2-7, with a possible D match to TRBD1 (5 bases). This CDR3 spans 14 amino acids. From germline, CDR1 is SEHNR and CDR2 FQNEAQ (reference sequence). Trimming shortened V by 5 bases and J by 0 bases, and 11 bases separated the two germline ends. The CDR3 here is CASSRTQDSYEQYF. The DNA of the CDR3 is TGTGCCAGCAGCCGTACACAGGACTCCTACGAGCAGTACTTC.

V is TRBV13 and J is TRBJ2-1, with TRBD2 identical over 8 bases. Germline loops: CDR1 PRHDT, CDR2 FYEKMQ (reference sequence). J lost 3 bases, V lost 5 bases, and 3 bases had no gene match. The CDR3 has 14 amino acids. The CDR3 DNA reads TGTGCCAGCAGCAGCGGGAGAAGCTACAATGAGCAGTTCTTC. Encoded protein: CASSSGRSYNEQFF.

V gene TRBV12-3 or TRBV12-4 combines with J gene TRBJ2-7; tentatively, D is TRBD2 (5 bases). The CDR3 is 11 residues long. The ends were cut back, 5 bases at V and 7 bases at J, with 9 bases in the middle. The CDR3 is CASSTRREQYF. CDR3 sequence (DNA): TGTGCCAGCAGTACGAGGAGGGAGCAGTACTTC.

The rearrangement links TRBV28 to TRBJ1-1, with D possibly TRBD1 on 6 matching bases. V lost 1 base, J lost 8 bases, and 14 bases lay in between. The CDR3 consists of 14 residues. Germline V gene lookup returns CDR1 MDHEN and CDR2 SYDVKM. In DNA, the CDR3 is TGTGCCAGCAGTTTATTGGGGCAGGGGACCGAAGCTTTCTTT. Its protein is CASSLLGQGTEAFF.

This clone has only a few counts. V and J are TRBV5-1 and TRBJ2-1; TRBD1 matches 10 bases. This CDR3 spans 16 amino acids. The V gene end was trimmed by 0 bases and the J gene end by 9 bases; junction bases not matched to a gene: 9. CDR1 is SGHRS, CDR2 YFSETQ, per germline. CDR3 DNA sequence: TGCGCCAGCAGCTTGGCTGGGACAGGGGCACTCGGTGAGCAGTTCTTC. This encodes CASSLAGTGALGEQFF.

The V call is TRBV6-9, the J call TRBJ2-5, with TRBD1 matching 11 bases. Losses at the gene ends were 4 bases for V and 5 bases for J; bases not matched to a gene: 6. Germline CDR1 and CDR2: MNHGY and SVAAGI. This CDR3 region has 15 residues. The CDR3 here is CASSSRTGGGETQYF. The CDR3 region has the DNA TGTGCCAGCAGTTCCCGGACAGGGGGCGGGGAGACCCAGTACTTC.